This TCR beta chain was identified during a study of T cells in narcolepsy. Study overall: Healthy controls were enrolled alongside patients with narcolepsy type 1 or type 2.

Assay used: immunoSEQ multiplex PCR; TCRdb lists only in-frame clones, some missing. The sample consists of around 22,000 clones, 81% of them appearing once. Findings of the study overall: Reportedly, autoreactive clonotypes were serially detected in patients' blood but not controls'.

The V end was cut by 5 bases, the J end by 5 bases, with 15 bases between. The germline gives CDR1 SGHTA, CDR2 FQGNSA. CDR3 length equals 14 residues. A note on this clone: What it binds is unknown.

The rearrangement joins TRBV7-2 to TRBJ2-5; a possible D gene is TRBD1 (8 bases). This TCR derives from a human donor in good health. Sequenced material: memory (CD45RA-) CD4+ T cells from blood. The CDR3 DNA is TGTGCCAGCAGCCAACAGGGGGGGCGGGAGACCCAGTACTTC. This encodes CASSQQGGRETQYF.